The 25 T cell receptor beta chains reported below all come from one sample, sequenced in a study of blood T cell repertoires in COVID-19. The table came from immunoSEQ multiplex PCR; TCRdb's copy has only in-frame clones and leaves some out. The data contain roughly 250,000 clones, 70% to 85% of them singletons. The sequencing sample was made of peripheral blood. Receptor source: a woman of 80 years or more with acute or convalescent COVID-19.

The chain is built from TRBV28 and TRBJ1-2; D is perhaps TRBD1 (6 bases). Trimming pared 2 bases from V and 4 bases from J, leaving 14 bases between. The germline V gene has CDR1 MDHEN and CDR2 SYDVKM. There are 15 residues in the CDR3. The DNA for the CDR3 is TGTGCCAGCAGTTTAGCCCCCAGGGGCGTCTATGGCTACACCTTC. This translates into CASSLAPRGVYGYTF.

The genes are TRBV20-1 and TRBJ2-1; no reliable D call. Germline CDR1 and CDR2: DFQATT and SNEGSKA (reference sequence). The CDR3 is 14 residues long. Trimming shortened V by 3 bases and J by 1 base, and 10 bases separated the two germline ends. The CDR3 region is CSASEQTSYNEQFF. CDR3 sequence (DNA): TGCAGTGCTAGTGAGCAGACTTCCTACAATGAGCAGTTCTTC.

The rearrangement links TRBV6-5 to TRBJ2-2; D is unclear. This CDR3 has 13 amino acids. The V gene's germline CDR1 is MNHEY and CDR2 SVGAGI. V shed 6 bases and J shed 6 bases, with 11 bases lying between them. This CDR3 is CASSASLAGELFF. CDR3 in DNA: TGTGCCAGCAGCGCGAGTTTGGCCGGGGAGCTGTTTTTT.

This rearrangement joins TRBV6-6 to TRBJ1-2, with 10 positions matching TRBD1. J was trimmed by 4 bases and V by 6 bases; bases with no gene match: 5. Per the germline V gene, CDR1 is MNHNY and CDR2 is SVGAGI (reference sequence). The CDR3 is 14 amino acids. CDR3 DNA: TGTGCCAGCAGCGACAGGGGGCAGTTCTATGGCTACACCTTC. Translation gives CASSDRGQFYGYTF.

V is TRBV7-9 and J is TRBJ1-2; no reliable D call. The CDR3 is 13 amino acids. Germline assignment: CDR1 SEHNR and CDR2 FQNEAQ (reference sequence). V lost 1 base and J lost 6, with 9 bases in between. The CDR3: CASSLESGHGYTF. The DNA for the CDR3 is TGTGCCAGCAGCTTAGAGTCTGGCCATGGCTACACCTTC. Based on the CDR3 plus reference TRBV7-9 and TRBJ1-2, the full variable domain is DTGVSQNPRHKITKRGQNVTFRCDPISEHNRLYWYRQTLGQGPEFLTYFQNEAQLEKSRLLSDRFSAERPKGSFSTLEIQRTEQGDSAMYLCASSLESGHGYTFGSGTRLTVV.

V and J are TRBV18 and TRBJ1-2; TRBD1 might be the D (5 bases). The germline V gene has CDR1 KGHSH and CDR2 LQKENI. CDR3 length: 13 residues. V was cut by 2 bases and J by 7 bases, with 11 bases left in between. CDR3 loop: CASSPIDSGGYTF. The CDR3 coding sequence is TGTGCCAGCTCACCAATAGACAGTGGTGGCTACACCTTC.

The rearrangement links TRBV30 to TRBJ1-3; D perhaps matches TRBD1 (5 bases). CDR3 length: 13 amino acids. Trimming stripped 1 base from V and 8 bases from J, with 12 bases between. Germline CDR1 reads GTSNPN; CDR2 reads SVGIG (reference sequence). Here the CDR3 DNA reads TGTGCCTGGAGTGCAAGGGGTTTGGACACCATATATTTT. Its protein product is CAWSARGLDTIYF.

In DNA, the CDR3 is TGTGCCAGCAGCTTCCGGCTACAGGGGGCGCGTGGCTACACCTTC. Protein product: CASSFRLQGARGYTF. The V gene is TRBV5-6, the J gene TRBJ1-2; 9 nucleotides align to TRBD1. The CDR3 consists of 15 residues. Germline V gene sequence: CDR1 SGHDT, CDR2 YYEEEE. J lost 7 bases, V lost 2 bases, and 9 bases had no gene match.

This chain links TRBV18 with TRBJ1-1, with 10 positions matching TRBD1. CDR1 is KGHSH and CDR2 is LQKENI in the germline V gene. V lost 2 bases, J lost 5 bases, and 11 bases stayed unmatched. The CDR3 loop spans 17 amino acids. The CDR3 region is CASSPSRWDRGVTEAFF. CDR3 DNA: TGTGCCAGCTCACCAAGTAGATGGGACAGGGGTGTAACTGAAGCTTTCTTT.

This chain connects TRBV5-4 to TRBJ2-7, with 7 bases lining up with TRBD2. The CDR3 runs to 14 residues. CDR1 is SGHNT, CDR2 YYREEE, per germline (reference sequence). The trim removed 4 bases at V and 3 bases at J, leaving 7 bases unmatched. The CDR3 loop reads CASSPGGSRYEQYF. The CDR3 DNA reads TGTGCCAGCAGCCCCGGGGGGAGTCGCTACGAGCAGTACTTC.

The V gene is TRBV9, the J gene TRBJ2-1; 13 bases line up with TRBD2. Trimming cost V 1 base and J 9 bases; bases outside gene matches: 7. The CDR3 totals 16 residues. Germline assignment: CDR1 SGDLS and CDR2 YYNGEE. The CDR3 here is CASSVTTSGGAREQFF. CDR3 sequence (DNA): TGTGCCAGCAGCGTAACTACTAGCGGGGGGGCCCGTGAGCAGTTCTTC.

The V call is TRBV4-3, the J call TRBJ2-1; D might be TRBD2 (5 bases). V lost 1 base to trimming and J lost 0 bases, with 10 bases between them. The CDR3 is 16 amino acids. CDR1 is LGHNA and CDR2 is YSLEER in the germline V gene. Written as DNA, the CDR3 is TGCGCCAGCAGCCAAGGAGCGAGGGCCTCCTACAATGAGCAGTTCTTC. Amino acids: CASSQGARASYNEQFF.

V and J are TRBV4-3 and TRBJ2-7; TRBD2 aligns across 10 bases. In germline, CDR1 is LGHNA, CDR2 YSLEER. This CDR3 contains 17 residues. The trim removed 0 bases at V and 4 bases at J, leaving 9 bases unmatched. As DNA, the CDR3 is TGCGCCAGCAGCCAAGACTTTACTAGCGGGAATCGATACGAGCAGTACTTC. It encodes CASSQDFTSGNRYEQYF.

This clone was recorded once. The chain joins TRBV5-4 to TRBJ2-7, with 15 bases fitting TRBD2. Germline CDR1 and CDR2: SGHNT and YYREEE (reference sequence). This CDR3 spans 16 amino acids. The junction had 3 bases not matched to a gene; V was cut back by 3 bases and J by 2 bases. The CDR3, as DNA: TGTGCCAGCAGCTCCGGGACTAGCGGGAGGACCTACGAGCAGTACTTC. As protein: CASSSGTSGRTYEQYF. The entire variable domain, with the rest obtained from reference TRBV5-4 and TRBJ2-7, is as follows: ETGVTQSPTHLIKTRGQQVTLRCSSQSGHNTVSWYQQALGQGPQFIFQYYREEENGRGNFPPRFSGLQFPNYSSELNVNALELDDSALYLCASSSGTSGRTYEQYFGPGTRLTVT.

The CDR3 is CASSFTSGSYNEQFF. The CDR3 DNA is TGTGCCAGCAGCTTTACTAGCGGGAGTTACAATGAGCAGTTCTTC. This chain connects TRBV7-2 to TRBJ2-1; 11 bases fit TRBD2. The CDR3 length is 15 residues. Trimming at V came to 3 bases and at J to 4 bases, leaving 2 bases not matched to a gene. Germline CDR1 SGHTA, CDR2 FQGNSA.

This sequence joins TRBV6-5 and TRBJ1-1, with a possible D match to TRBD1 (5 bases). Trimming left V 0 bases short and J 1 base short, with 6 bases between. Germline V gene sequence: CDR1 MNHEY, CDR2 SVGAGI. The CDR3 is 14 amino acids. CDR3 region: CASSYSQGNTEAFF. The CDR3 DNA follows: TGTGCCAGCAGTTACTCTCAGGGGAACACTGAAGCTTTCTTT.

The rearrangement uses TRBV12-5 and TRBJ1-2; perhaps TRBD1 as D (5 bases). Trimming took off 0 bases at V and 4 bases at J, with 12 bases between the two ends. This CDR3 contains 15 residues. Germline V gene sequence: CDR1 LGHNT, CDR2 FRNRAP. In nucleotides, the CDR3 is TGTGCTAGTGGTTTGGTGTACAGGACCATCTATGGCTACACCTTC. Translating it yields CASGLVYRTIYGYTF.

The chain combines TRBV2 with TRBJ2-7, with TRBD2 identical over 7 bases. Germline trimming cut 3 bases from V and 4 bases from J; bases unmatched to any gene: 3. The CDR3 is 13 amino acids. From germline, CDR1 is SNHLY and CDR2 FYNNEI. CDR3: CASSDQGGYEQYF. The CDR3 bases are TGTGCCAGCAGTGATCAGGGAGGGTACGAGCAGTACTTC.

The CDR3 DNA sequence: TGTGCCAGCAGTTCTGGGCCCACCGGGGAGCTGTTTTTT. Residues: CASSSGPTGELFF. The rearrangement uses TRBV28 and TRBJ2-2; D gene ambiguous. Trimming shortened V by 4 bases and J by 4 bases, and 7 bases separated the two germline ends. Germline loops: CDR1 MDHEN, CDR2 SYDVKM. The CDR3 is made up of 13 amino acids.

Remarks on this clone: At one end the junction does not follow the germline gene, possibly because of a read error. The chain recombines TRBV6-5 with TRBJ1-2, with D perhaps TRBD1 (5 bases). The CDR3 loop spans 12 amino acids. CDR1 and CDR2 from the germline V gene are MNHEY and SVGAGI. In DNA form, the CDR3 reads TGTGCCAGCAGTATAGGGGACTACGGCTACACCTTC. It encodes CASSIGDYGYTF.

The chain joins TRBV29-1 to TRBJ1-3; D gene ambiguous. The CDR3 has 13 residues. The V gene's germline CDR1 is SQVTM and CDR2 ANQGSEA. Trimming stripped 6 bases from V and 2 bases from J, with 11 bases between. The CDR3 DNA is TGCAGCGTCGGTGGTTCCCCTGGAAACACCATATATTTT. Translating it yields CSVGGSPGNTIYF.

The chain links TRBV5-4 to TRBJ2-1; 8 bases agree with TRBD2. The CDR3 runs 16 residues. Germline CDR1 reads SGHNT; CDR2 reads YYREEE (reference sequence). The V gene end was trimmed by 0 bases and the J gene end by 6 bases; junction bases not matched to a gene: 8. CDR3 residues: CASSLGAGTRVNEQFF. The CDR3 DNA follows: TGTGCCAGCAGCTTGGGGGCCGGGACTAGGGTCAATGAGCAGTTCTTC.

The count of this clone is one. The CDR3 DNA reads as TGTGCCAGCAGCCCAAGAACCCGCGGGACTAGCGTTAAAGAGACCCAGTACTTC. Translated, it gives CASSPRTRGTSVKETQYF. The chain joins TRBV5-4 to TRBJ2-5, with TRBD2 identical over 10 bases. After removal of 4 bases from V and 3 bases from J, the junction contained 15 bases not matched to a gene. This CDR3 has 18 amino acids. Germline V gene lookup returns CDR1 SGHNT and CDR2 YYREEE (reference sequence).

The chain is built from TRBV6-2 or TRBV6-3 and TRBJ2-3; D perhaps matches TRBD2 (6 bases). V shed 6 bases and J shed 2 bases, with 21 bases lying between them. CDR3 size: 17 residues. Per germline, CDR1 MNHEY and CDR2 SVGEGT. The CDR3 here is CASSSRLAGGVTDTQYF. CDR3 DNA sequence: TGTGCCAGCAGCTCGCGCCTCGCTGGCGGGGTCACAGATACGCAGTATTTT.

This clone has a handful of counts. The V gene is TRBV28, the J gene TRBJ2-4; 7 bases agree with TRBD1. CDR1 is MDHEN and CDR2 is SYDVKM in the germline V gene. The CDR3 has 15 residues. CDR3 DNA: TGTGCATCAGTACCCGGGACAGTAGCCAAAAACATTCAGTACTTC. Protein sequence: CASVPGTVAKNIQYF.